This passage covers 32 T cell receptor beta chains from one sample sequenced in a study of cytomegalovirus exposure and HLA in healthy donors. The study ran its PCR with 60 Vbeta and 13 Jbeta primers. The table came from immunoSEQ multiplex PCR; TCRdb's copy has only in-frame clones and leaves some out. The sample shows about 110,000 clones, about 85% of them seen only once. What was sequenced was PBMCs. Receptors originate from a man in his fifties or sixties in good health and CMV-seronegative.

A word on this clone: Sequence at one end of the junction differs from germline and may be a read error. This chain uses TRBV25-1 with TRBJ1-4; the D gene is possibly TRBD1 (6 bases). The CDR3 runs to 14 residues. Germline-derived CDR1 and CDR2 are MGHDK and SYGVNS. The CDR3 protein is CASSEWEGHPKQFF. CDR3 bases: TGTGCCAGCAGTGAATGGGAGGGACACCCCAAACAGTTTTTT.

The chain employs TRBV7-2 and TRBJ1-1; possible D gene TRBD1, 6 bases. Trimming removed 1 base from V and 4 bases from J, with 13 bases in between. The germline CDR1 and CDR2 sequences are SGHTA and FQGNSA. The CDR3 consists of 15 residues. The CDR3 sequence is CASSLGVGASTEAFF. CDR3 nucleotide sequence: TGTGCCAGCAGCTTAGGAGTGGGGGCTAGCACTGAAGCTTTCTTT.

The genes are TRBV5-1 and TRBJ2-2; 11 nucleotides align to TRBD1. This CDR3 is 15 amino acids long. The germline CDR1 and CDR2 sequences are SGHRS and YFSETQ. V dropped 6 bases and J dropped 6; count of bases not matched to a gene: 7. The CDR3 nucleotides are TGCGCCAGCACTGGACAGGGGGCTTCCGCCGGGGAGCTGTTTTTT. Translating gives CASTGQGASAGELFF.

This clone turned up a few times. The chain links TRBV4-3 to TRBJ1-6; D is unclear. V was clipped by 3 bases and J by 9 bases, with 15 bases between them. CDR1 and CDR2 from the germline V gene are LGHNA and YSLEER. This CDR3 is 15 amino acids long. CDR3 DNA sequence: TGCGCCAGCAGCCAGACGGTTTCCGCGGGTTCACCCCTCCACTTT. It specifies CASSQTVSAGSPLHF.

The chain joins TRBV5-5 to TRBJ1-6; 10 positions agree with TRBD1. The ends lost 3 bases at V and 3 bases at J; junction bases unmatched: 9. Germline CDR1 and CDR2: SGHKS and YYEKEE (reference sequence). The CDR3 has 18 residues. In DNA form, the CDR3 reads TGTGCCAGCAGCTCTCAAGGGACAGGGGTTCTCTATAATTCACCCCTCCACTTT. It encodes CASSSQGTGVLYNSPLHF.

The chain joins TRBV19 to TRBJ1-2, with unresolved D. Per the germline V gene, CDR1 is LNHDA and CDR2 is SQIVND (reference sequence). V was clipped by 7 bases and J by 3 bases, with 18 bases between them. CDR3 size: 15 residues. In DNA, the CDR3 is TGTGCCAGTACCGGCGTGGCCGAACTACACTATGGCTACACCTTC. Protein sequence: CASTGVAELHYGYTF.

The chain uses TRBV5-6 and TRBJ1-6; D is uncertain. Trimming pared 0 bases from V and 0 bases from J, leaving 4 bases between. Germline loops: CDR1 SGHDT, CDR2 YYEEEE. The CDR3 is 15 amino acids. The CDR3 nucleotides read TGTGCCAGCAGCTTGGGGCTCTCCTATAATTCACCCCTCCACTTT. Amino acid sequence: CASSLGLSYNSPLHF. Full variable domain (rest looked up from reference TRBV5-6 and TRBJ1-6): DAGVTQSPTHLIKTRGQQVTLRCSPKSGHDTVSWYQQALGQGPQFIFQYYEEEERQRGNFPDRFSGHQFPNYSSELNVNALLLGDSALYLCASSLGLSYNSPLHFGNGTRLTVT.

This clone has just one count. This chain connects TRBV19 to TRBJ2-2; 11 bases are shared with TRBD1. V was pared by 6 bases and J by 0 bases, with 9 bases of the junction left unmatched. Germline V gene data show CDR1 as LNHDA and CDR2 as SQIVND (reference sequence). The CDR3 spans 18 residues. CDR3 nucleotides: TGTGCCAGTAGCCGCCTGGGACAGGGGGACTCGAACACCGGGGAGCTGTTTTTT. Residues: CASSRLGQGDSNTGELFF.

In this sample, this clone turned up a few times. The rearrangement joins TRBV5-1 to TRBJ1-2; 10 bases agree with TRBD1. The CDR3 totals 13 residues. The germline V gene encodes CDR1 SGHRS and CDR2 YFSETQ. The V segment lost 3 bases and the J segment 12 bases; nucleotides outside the gene matches: 8. In DNA form, the CDR3 reads TGCGCCAGCAGCTACCAGGACAGGGGGTTCCACACCTTC. This encodes CASSYQDRGFHTF.

This clone was recorded once. This chain joins TRBV5-1 and TRBJ2-7; TRBD1 might be the D (5 bases). CDR3 size: 15 residues. Trimming left V 0 bases short and J 3 bases short, with 13 bases between. The germline gives CDR1 SGHRS, CDR2 YFSETQ. For the CDR3, the DNA is TGCGCCAGCAGCTTGGGGGCAGGGTGGTTCTACGAGCAGTACTTC. Protein: CASSLGAGWFYEQYF.

This clone was counted only a few times. The V call is TRBV19, the J call TRBJ1-2; TRBD1 matches at 8 bases. The CDR3 contains 15 residues. The germline gives CDR1 LNHDA, CDR2 SQIVND (reference sequence). With 4 bases clipped from V and 8 bases from J, the junction kept 12 bases outside the gene matches. CDR3 protein: CASSTSGQGFTGYTF. In nucleotides, the CDR3 is TGTGCCAGTAGTACCTCCGGACAGGGATTTACGGGCTACACCTTC.

The V call is TRBV5-1, the J call TRBJ2-5; 8 positions agree with TRBD2. Germline-derived CDR1 and CDR2 are SGHRS and YFSETQ. Trimming took 0 bases from V and 5 from J; bases not matched to a gene: 6. The CDR3 has 15 amino acids. DNA for the CDR3: TGCGCCAGCAGCTTGGTGGCTAGCGGGTGGGAGACCCAGTACTTC. This gives the protein CASSLVASGWETQYF.

This clone was observed a single time. V and J are TRBV11-1 and TRBJ2-2, with 15 bases fitting TRBD2. CDR1 SGHAT and CDR2 FQDESV come from the germline V gene (reference sequence). The CDR3 has 19 residues. The V segment lost 2 bases and the J segment 2 bases; nucleotides outside the gene matches: 6. The CDR3 region is CASSLPRTSGGANTGELFF. The CDR3 nucleotides are TGTGCCAGCAGCTTACCCCGGACTAGCGGGGGGGCCAACACCGGGGAGCTGTTTTTT.

The chain uses TRBV5-1 and TRBJ2-2, with TRBD1 matching 7 bases. This CDR3 is 15 amino acids long. Losses at the gene ends were 5 bases for V and 5 bases for J; bases not matched to a gene: 9. Germline V gives CDR1 SGHRS, CDR2 YFSETQ. CDR3 in DNA: TGCGCCAGCAGGGGGACAGTGATGGAGACCGGGGAGCTGTTTTTT. Encoded protein: CASRGTVMETGELFF.

The gene calls are TRBV7-3 and TRBJ1-1, with 8 positions matching TRBD1. The V segment lost 1 base and the J segment 8 bases; nucleotides outside the gene matches: 3. The CDR3 length is 13 residues. From germline, CDR1 is SGHTA and CDR2 FQGTGA. CDR3 nucleotides: TGTGCCAGCAGCTTAAGGACAGGGCACGAAGCTTTCTTT. Protein: CASSLRTGHEAFF.

The rearrangement joins TRBV6-1 to TRBJ2-2, with TRBD1 matching 8 bases. The ends lost 4 bases at V and 4 bases at J; junction bases unmatched: 8. This CDR3 comprises 16 residues. Germline V gene data show CDR1 as MNHNS and CDR2 as SASEGT. DNA of the CDR3: TGTGCCAGCAGTGGTCGACAGGGGAGACTCACCGGGGAGCTGTTTTTT. The encoded protein is CASSGRQGRLTGELFF.

This chain joins TRBV28 and TRBJ1-1; D might be TRBD1 (5 bases). The germline CDR1 and CDR2 sequences are MDHEN and SYDVKM. With 2 bases removed from V and 4 bases from J, the gap between germline ends came to 14 bases. The length of the CDR3 is 15 residues. This CDR3 is CASSLVRGRSTEAFF. In nucleotides, the CDR3 is TGTGCCAGCAGTTTAGTCCGGGGGAGGAGCACTGAAGCTTTCTTT. Together with reference TRBV28 and TRBJ1-1, the CDR3 gives the full variable domain: DVKVTQSSRYLVKRTGEKVFLECVQDMDHENMFWYRQDPGLGLRLIYFSYDVKMKEKGDIPEGYSVSREKKERFSLILESASTNQTSMYLCASSLVRGRSTEAFFGQGTRLTVV.

The chain joins TRBV5-1 to TRBJ2-1, with 7 nucleotides matching TRBD1. This CDR3 has 13 amino acids. Germline lookup yields CDR1 SGHRS and CDR2 YFSETQ. Trimming took 9 bases from V and 6 from J; bases not matched to a gene: 9. This chain's CDR3 is CATKITGVNEQFF. The CDR3, as DNA: TGCGCCACCAAAATCACAGGGGTCAATGAGCAGTTCTTC.

This clone was counted a few times. The V gene is TRBV7-9, the J gene TRBJ1-1; 8 bases are shared with TRBD1. Germline V gene lookup returns CDR1 SEHNR and CDR2 FQNEAQ (reference sequence). CDR3 length: 17 residues. J gave up 7 bases and V 1 base, and 14 bases lay outside the gene matches. The CDR3 loop reads CASSLGRPDRVNYEAFF. The CDR3 DNA follows: TGTGCCAGCAGCTTAGGGCGTCCGGACAGGGTTAACTATGAAGCTTTCTTT.

J is TRBJ2-5 and V is TRBV4-2, with TRBD2 matching 9 bases. The length of the CDR3 is 15 residues. The germline gives CDR1 LGHNA, CDR2 YNFKEQ. Germline trimming cut 4 bases from V and 1 base from J; bases unmatched to any gene: 4. The CDR3 nucleotides read TGTGCCAGCAGCCGGAATAGCGGGGGCCAAGAGACCCAGTACTTC. It is translated as CASSRNSGGQETQYF.

The chain combines TRBV4-3 with TRBJ2-2, with 7 bases identical to TRBD1. J lost 7 bases, V lost 1 base, and 27 bases had no gene match. Germline values: CDR1 LGHNA, CDR2 YSLEER. The CDR3 extends over 22 amino acids. The CDR3 sequence is CASSQVVTGRNIPYGRIGELFF. Here the CDR3 DNA reads TGCGCCAGCAGCCAAGTAGTGACAGGGCGAAACATCCCCTACGGACGGATCGGGGAGCTGTTTTTT.

The rearrangement joins TRBV19 to TRBJ2-6; D may be TRBD2 (6 bases). This CDR3 is 19 amino acids long. V lost 0 bases and J 2 bases, leaving 17 bases between the germline ends. Germline V lookup: CDR1 LNHDA, CDR2 SQIVND (reference sequence). The CDR3 region is CASSIDRRGRVPGANVLTF. The CDR3 nucleotides are TGTGCCAGTAGTATAGACAGGAGGGGAAGAGTCCCTGGGGCCAACGTCCTGACTTTC.

J is TRBJ1-2 and V is TRBV5-6, with a tentative D call TRBD1 (6 bases). V was shortened by 0 bases and J by 8 bases, with 11 bases between the two germline ends. Germline loops: CDR1 SGHDT, CDR2 YYEEEE. CDR3 length equals 13 residues. Here the CDR3 DNA reads TGTGCCAGCAGCTTGGGTCAGGGGCAGGGCTACACCTTC. The encoded protein is CASSLGQGQGYTF.

CDR3 nucleotides: TGTGCCTGGAGTGTATCTAGCGGGGCCTACAATGAGCAGTTCTTC. Translated: CAWSVSSGAYNEQFF. The rearrangement joins TRBV30 to TRBJ2-1; 9 bases match TRBD2. Losses at the gene ends were 0 bases for V and 2 bases for J; bases not matched to a gene: 2. This CDR3 has 15 amino acids. From germline, CDR1 is GTSNPN and CDR2 SVGIG (reference sequence). Combining the CDR3 with reference TRBV30 and TRBJ2-1 gives the whole variable domain SQTIHQWPATLVQPVGSPLSLECTVEGTSNPNLYWYRQAAGRGLQLLFYSVGIGQISSEVPQNLSASRPQDRQFILSSKKLLLSDSGFYLCAWSVSSGAYNEQFFGPGTRLTVL.

The chain joins TRBV10-3 to TRBJ2-1; a weak D match, TRBD2 (7 bases). Germline CDR1 ENHRY, CDR2 SYGVKD. The CDR3 contains 14 residues. Trimming took off 4 bases at V and 6 bases at J, with 13 bases between the two ends. This CDR3 reads CAISVGGRSNEQFF. CDR3 DNA sequence: TGTGCCATCAGTGTCGGGGGGCGGAGCAATGAGCAGTTCTTC.

The gene calls are TRBV6-1 and TRBJ2-3, with 11 bases fitting TRBD2. Germline CDR1 is MNHNS and CDR2 is SASEGT. J lost 2 bases, V lost 4 bases, and 2 bases had no gene match. The CDR3 contains 15 residues. Here the CDR3 reads CASSGGLADTDTQYF. CDR3 in DNA: TGTGCCAGCAGTGGGGGACTAGCGGACACAGATACGCAGTATTTT.

J is TRBJ2-2 and V is TRBV5-1, with D possibly matching TRBD1 (6 bases). CDR3 size: 14 residues. In germline, CDR1 is SGHRS, CDR2 YFSETQ. Trimming took 1 base from V and 6 from J, leaving 10 bases between them. CDR3 loop: CASSLNRVAGELFF. In nucleotides, the CDR3 is TGCGCCAGCAGCTTGAACAGGGTGGCCGGGGAGCTGTTTTTT.

This clone came up a few times. The chain carries TRBV29-1 and TRBJ2-3; D is uncertain. The germline V gene encodes CDR1 SQVTM and CDR2 ANQGSEA. The CDR3 runs 12 residues. Trimming removed 1 base at V and 5 bases at J, with 7 bases between. For the CDR3, the DNA is TGCAGCGTTGAAGTCGGCGGAGATACGCAGTATTTT. Translation gives CSVEVGGDTQYF.

This clone appeared a few times. V gene TRBV7-2 combines with J gene TRBJ2-1, with TRBD1 as a possible D gene (6 bases). The germline CDR1 and CDR2 sequences are SGHTA and FQGNSA. V was clipped by 5 bases and J by 6 bases, with 17 bases between them. This CDR3 comprises 15 residues. CDR3: CASSRRTADSNEQFF. The CDR3 DNA reads as TGTGCCAGCAGCAGAAGGACAGCGGACAGCAATGAGCAGTTCTTC.

J is TRBJ2-1 and V is TRBV5-6; D gene uncertain. Germline lookup yields CDR1 SGHDT and CDR2 YYEEEE. V lost 1 base and J lost 6, with 8 bases in between. This CDR3 contains 13 residues. The CDR3 here is CASSLWQINEQFF. In DNA, the CDR3 is TGTGCCAGCAGCTTGTGGCAGATCAATGAGCAGTTCTTC.

V usage is TRBV10-3 and J usage is TRBJ1-1; 7 bases are shared with TRBD1. The germline CDR1 and CDR2 sequences are ENHRY and SYGVKD. The V and J ends lost 7 bases and 4 bases, in that order; junction bases with no gene match: 6. The CDR3 length is 13 residues. CDR3 region: CAITLDRATEAFF. The CDR3 DNA is TGTGCCATCACCCTAGACAGGGCCACTGAAGCTTTCTTT.

This chain connects TRBV7-3 to TRBJ2-1; 8 nucleotides agree with TRBD1. Unmatched junction bases numbered 4, after V lost 4 bases and J lost 2 bases. CDR1 is SGHTA, CDR2 FQGTGA, per germline. The CDR3 spans 15 residues. CDR3 nucleotides: TGTGCCAGCAGCTCGGACAGGGCCCCCTACAATGAGCAGTTCTTC. Translating gives CASSSDRAPYNEQFF.